This is a list of T cell receptor beta chains from one sample in a study of blood T cells in healthy people across ages. Each CDR3 protein is one row after TCRdb ran MiXCR on the 5' RACE reads. The profile shows over 950,000 distinct CDR3 sequences, approximately 38% of them singletons. Sequencing was done on a sample of blood. Receptors originate from a man younger than 30 in good health. CDR3s include the opening cysteine and the closing phenylalanine or tryptophan. Fields, in order: clone size, V gene, D gene, J gene, CDR3 protein, CDR3 DNA. D genes are given only for firm matches. Not all rows give a size; the values are once, few, many and, for expanded clones, a class.

NA	TRBV20-1	NA	TRBJ2-2	CSAMGLNTGELFF	TGCAGTGCCATGGGGCTTAACACCGGGGAGCTGTTTTTT
few	TRBV6-6	TRBD1	TRBJ1-4	CASRGQGGEKLFF	TGTGCCAGCAGGGGACAGGGTGGTGAAAAACTGTTTTTT
NA	TRBV9	TRBD1	TRBJ1-6	CASSRGQAPPLHF	TGTGCCAGCAGCCGGGGACAGGCCCCACCCCTCCACTTT
NA	TRBV2	NA	TRBJ2-3	CASSGDLSTDTQYF	TGTGCCAGCAGCGGGGACTTAAGCACAGATACGCAGTATTTT
NA	TRBV5-6	NA	TRBJ1-6	CASSETGSPFNSPLHF	TGTGCCAGCAGCGAAACAGGGAGCCCCTTTAATTCACCCCTCCACTTT
few	TRBV20-1	NA	TRBJ1-6	CSVRGAPYNSPLHF	TGCAGTGTACGGGGGGCGCCCTATAATTCACCCCTCCACTTT
NA	TRBV20-1	NA	TRBJ2-1	CSATTSLGAEQFF	TGCAGTGCTACGACCTCTTTGGGGGCTGAGCAGTTCTTC
NA	TRBV20-1	NA	TRBJ2-5	CSARRTEETQYF	TGCAGTGCTAGGAGGACAGAAGAGACCCAGTACTTC
few	TRBV20-1	NA	TRBJ2-7	CSAREGVLEQYF	TGCAGTGCTAGAGAGGGTGTTTTGGAGCAGTACTTC
few	TRBV28	NA	TRBJ1-3	CASSRDGAGNTIYF	TGTGCCAGCAGTCGGGACGGGGCTGGAAACACCATATATTTT
NA	TRBV10-3	NA	TRBJ1-2	CVTLGQHNYGYTF	TGTGTCACCCTAGGACAGCATAACTATGGCTACACCTTC
NA	TRBV5-1	TRBD1	TRBJ1-2	CASSYGQGEFGYGYTF	TGCGCCAGCAGCTACGGACAGGGAGAATTTGGCTATGGCTACACCTTC
NA	TRBV2	NA	TRBJ2-1	CASSKGIYNEQFF	TGTGCCAGCAGCAAGGGAATTTACAATGAGCAGTTCTTC
few	TRBV12-3/TRBV12-4	NA	TRBJ2-1	CASSLNPSDNEQFF	TGTGCCAGCAGTTTAAACCCTAGCGACAATGAGCAGTTCTTC
few	TRBV7-9	NA	TRBJ2-7	CASSLIGDHSYEQYF	TGTGCCAGCAGCTTAATAGGGGACCACTCCTACGAGCAGTACTTC
NA	TRBV7-2	NA	TRBJ1-5	CASSLDAGDSNQPQHF	TGTGCCAGCAGCTTAGACGCGGGGGATAGCAATCAGCCCCAGCATTTT
many	TRBV18	TRBD1	TRBJ2-7	CASAQQGAEEQYF	TGTGCCAGCGCACAACAGGGGGCGGAGGAGCAGTACTTC
NA	TRBV15	NA	TRBJ2-2	CATSRPAQGGELFF	TGTGCCACCAGCAGACCTGCACAAGGCGGGGAGCTGTTTTTT
NA	TRBV2	NA	TRBJ1-2	CASSGTPTNYGYTF	TGTGCCAGCAGTGGGACACCTACTAACTATGGCTACACCTTC
NA	TRBV7-8	NA	TRBJ2-7	CASSPEPRTYEQYF	TGTGCCAGCAGCCCGGAACCCAGAACCTACGAGCAGTACTTC
few	TRBV7-8	NA	TRBJ2-1	CASSLAHGGEQFF	TGTGCCAGCAGCTTAGCGCATGGGGGTGAGCAGTTCTTC
NA	TRBV11-2	TRBD2	TRBJ2-3	CASSPGLAGEGTQYF	TGTGCCAGCAGCCCGGGACTAGCGGGGGAGGGTACGCAGTATTTT
NA	TRBV6-5	NA	TRBJ1-5	CANSSTGRSSRSDQPQHF	TGTGCCAACAGTTCTACCGGTCGGTCCTCGAGGAGCGATCAGCCCCAGCATTTT
many	TRBV4-2	NA	TRBJ2-1	CASSPTDRNEQFF	TGTGCCAGCAGCCCCACTGACCGAAATGAGCAGTTCTTC
once	TRBV20-1	TRBD1	TRBJ1-1	CSARSSGTVNTEAFF	TGCAGTGCTAGAAGTTCCGGGACAGTCAACACTGAAGCTTTCTTT
NA	TRBV7-9	NA	TRBJ1-3	CASSSQAGNTIYF	TGTGCCAGCAGCTCCCAGGCGGGAAACACCATATATTTT
NA	TRBV4-2	TRBD2	TRBJ2-5	CASSQDGASGGNNEQYF	TGTGCCAGCAGCCAAGATGGGGCTAGCGGGGGTAACAATGAGCAGTACTTC
NA	TRBV10-3	TRBD1	TRBJ2-7	CAISDRKQGAGDEQYF	TGTGCCATCAGTGACCGAAAACAGGGGGCTGGGGACGAGCAGTACTTC
few	TRBV27	TRBD2	TRBJ2-7	CASSHDLTSGGSRNEQYF	TGTGCCAGCAGTCACGATTTGACTAGCGGGGGGTCGAGGAATGAGCAGTACTTC
NA	TRBV30	NA	TRBJ1-5	CAWSVQGLQPQHF	TGTGCCTGGAGTGTCCAAGGACTGCAGCCCCAGCATTTT
few	TRBV10-3	NA	TRBJ1-4	CAISPEGDGEKLFF	TGTGCCATCAGTCCCGAGGGGGATGGTGAAAAACTGTTTTTT
few	TRBV5-1	NA	TRBJ1-2	CASTPMPEYGYTF	TGCGCCAGCACCCCTATGCCCGAATATGGCTACACCTTC
NA	TRBV24-1	TRBD1	TRBJ2-7	CATSDWGQGSHNEQYF	TGTGCCACCAGTGATTGGGGACAGGGGAGCCACAATGAGCAGTACTTC
NA	TRBV12-3/TRBV12-4	TRBD1	TRBJ2-3	CASSSNRGFSTDTQYF	TGTGCCAGCAGTTCAAACAGGGGATTCAGCACAGATACGCAGTATTTT
few	TRBV10-3	TRBD1	TRBJ1-2	CAISGQGADGYTF	TGTGCCATCAGCGGACAGGGGGCTGATGGCTACACCTTC